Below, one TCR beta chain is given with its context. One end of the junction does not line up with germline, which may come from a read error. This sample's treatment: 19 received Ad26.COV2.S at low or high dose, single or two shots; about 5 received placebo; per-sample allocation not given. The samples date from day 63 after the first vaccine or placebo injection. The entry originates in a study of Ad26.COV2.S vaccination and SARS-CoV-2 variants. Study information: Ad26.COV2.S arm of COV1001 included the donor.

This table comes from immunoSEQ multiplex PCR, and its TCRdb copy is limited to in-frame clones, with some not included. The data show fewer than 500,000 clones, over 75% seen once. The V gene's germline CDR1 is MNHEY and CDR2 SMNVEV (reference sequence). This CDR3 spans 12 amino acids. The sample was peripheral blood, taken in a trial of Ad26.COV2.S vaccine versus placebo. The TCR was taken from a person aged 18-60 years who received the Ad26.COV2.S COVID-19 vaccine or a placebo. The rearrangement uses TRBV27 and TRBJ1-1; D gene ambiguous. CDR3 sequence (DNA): TGTGCCAGCAGGAACGTGAACGCTGAAGCTTTCTTT. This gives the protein CASRNVNAEAFF.